This is a list of T cell receptor beta chains from one sample in a study of blood T cell repertoires in COVID-19. Some clones are missing from TCRdb's copy, which holds only in-frame ones; the method was immunoSEQ multiplex PCR. The sample lists roughly 160,000 clones, about 85% occurring once. The material sequenced was peripheral blood. The receptors derive from a man older than 75 with COVID-19, enrolled during active disease. The CDR3 runs from the conserved cysteine through the conserved F or W. D genes are given only for firm matches. Rows give clone size only sometimes, using once, few, many, or a class for an expanded clone.

>TRBV5-6|TRBJ1-3|.|.
TGTGCCAGCAGCACCACAGGGTGGGCTGGAAACACCATATATTTT
CASSTTGWAGNTIYF
>TRBV14|TRBJ2-5|.|.
TGTGCCAGCAGCCAAGGCCTTACTTCTTATGAGACCCAGTACTTC
CASSQGLTSYETQYF
>TRBV19|TRBJ1-5|few|TRBD1
TGTGCCAGTAGTGTTACAGGGGATCAGCCCCAGCATTTT
CASSVTGDQPQHF
>TRBV6-5|TRBJ2-5|.|.
TGTGCCAGCAGTTATTCGCCCGCTAAAGAGACCCAGTACTTC
CASSYSPAKETQYF
>TRBV7-2|TRBJ1-4|.|TRBD1
TGTGCCAGCAGCTTTGACAGGGGGCCTGGAAAACTGTTTTTT
CASSFDRGPGKLFF
>TRBV9|TRBJ1-1|once|.
TGTGCCAGCAGCGTTGGCGAGGAGAACACTGAAGCTTTCTTT
CASSVGEENTEAFF
>TRBV12-5|TRBJ2-7|.|.
TGTGCTAGTGGTTTGTGGGGGGGCAATTCCTACGAGCAGTACTTC
CASGLWGGNSYEQYF
>TRBV19|TRBJ1-2|.|TRBD1
TGTGCCAGTTGGGACAGGGAAGGTTATGGCTACACCTTC
CASWDREGYGYTF
>TRBV5-5|TRBJ2-7|once|TRBD1
TGTGCCAGCAGCCCAGGGGGCCGAGAGTACGAGCAGTACTTC
CASSPGGREYEQYF
>TRBV5-4|TRBJ1-2|.|TRBD1
TGTGCCAGCAGCTTGGGAGGACAGGGGGACAACTATGGCTACACCTTC
CASSLGGQGDNYGYTF
>TRBV5-1|TRBJ2-1|.|.
TGCGCCAGCAGCCCCGAGGACCCAGGGCAGCAGTTCTTC
CASSPEDPGQQFF
>TRBV5-4|TRBJ1-3|once|.
TGTGCCAGCAGCTCTCTGGGGGGTGGAAACACCATATATTTT
CASSSLGGGNTIYF
>TRBV5-4|TRBJ1-1|.|TRBD1
TGTGCCAGCAGCTTGGACAGGGGGGACACTGAAGCTTTCTTT
CASSLDRGDTEAFF
>TRBV24-1|TRBJ2-3|.|TRBD1
TGTGCCACCAGTTCGGGACAGGGATTGACAGATACGCAGTATTTT
CATSSGQGLTDTQYF
>TRBV4-1|TRBJ2-1|.|TRBD2
TGCGCCAGCAGCCAATCTCTAGCGGGGGGGCAGTACAATGAGCAGTTCTTC
CASSQSLAGGQYNEQFF
>TRBV11-3|TRBJ1-1|.|.
TGTGCCAGCAGCTTAGTGGGTTCAGGAAGGAACACTGAAGCTTTCTTT
CASSLVGSGRNTEAFF
>TRBV7-3|TRBJ2-3|once|TRBD1
TGTGCCAGCAGCTCGGGACAGAAAGGAACAGATACGCAGTATTTT
CASSSGQKGTDTQYF
>TRBV6-2/TRBV6-3|TRBJ1-1|.|TRBD1
TGTGCCAGCACCCCACCACAGGGGGCTATGACTGAAGCTTTCTTT
CASTPPQGAMTEAFF
>TRBV24-1|TRBJ2-4|.|TRBD2
TGTGCCACCAGTGCGGGGGGGACGGCCAAAAACATTCAGTACTTC
CATSAGGTAKNIQYF
>TRBV18|TRBJ2-7|.|.
TGTGCCAGCTCACCAGGGGCGGAAAACTACGAGCAGTACTTC
CASSPGAENYEQYF
>TRBV5-6|TRBJ1-5|.|TRBD1
TGTGCCAGCAGCTCTCGGGGGACAGGGAAGAATCAGCCCCAGCATTTT
CASSSRGTGKNQPQHF
>TRBV6-5|TRBJ1-2|.|TRBD1
TGTGCCAGCAGCACGAGGGGGCGGTATGGCTACACCTTC
CASSTRGRYGYTF
>TRBV18|TRBJ1-1|.|TRBD1
TGTGCCAGCTCACCGTCCGGGACAGGTTCTGAAGCTTTCTTT
CASSPSGTGSEAFF
>TRBV27|TRBJ1-2|few|TRBD1
TGTGCCAGCAGTTTATCGGGCAGGGGGCGAGGCTACACCTTC
CASSLSGRGRGYTF
>TRBV27|TRBJ2-7|.|.
TGTGCCAGCAGTTTCCCTGAGAGGGGGGAGCAGTACTTC
CASSFPERGEQYF
>TRBV10-3|TRBJ1-1|.|.
TGTGCCATCAGTGATCCGACAGGGAACACTGAAGCTTTCTTT
CAISDPTGNTEAFF
>TRBV11-2|TRBJ1-1|.|.
TGTGCCAGCAGACTGCAGGGTCTCACTGAAGCTTTCTTT
CASRLQGLTEAFF
>TRBV5-1|TRBJ2-7|.|TRBD1
TGCGCCAGCAGCCCCACTCAGGGGGTGAACGAGCAGTACTTC
CASSPTQGVNEQYF
>TRBV28|TRBJ1-5|once|.
TGTGCCAGCAGTTCGCCAGCGACGTATCAGCCCCAGCATTTT
CASSSPATYQPQHF
>TRBV5-1|TRBJ2-7|once|TRBD2
TGCGCCAGCGCCCCTGTCGGGGGGGGCGAGCCCTACGAGCAGTACTTC
CASAPVGGGEPYEQYF
>TRBV13|TRBJ2-3|.|.
TGTGCCAGCAGCCCAAGACTCAGGGCAGATACGCAGTATTTT
CASSPRLRADTQYF
>TRBV28|TRBJ1-2|.|TRBD1
TGTGCCAGCAGTACCGGGACAGCTTATGGCTACACCTTC
CASSTGTAYGYTF
>TRBV3-1/TRBV3-2|TRBJ1-5|.|.
TGTGCCAGCAGCCACTTCAGCAATCAGCCCCAGCATTTT
CASSHFSNQPQHF
>TRBV10-2|TRBJ2-1|once|TRBD1
TGCGCCGTCCGGGACAGAAACAATGAGCAGTTCTTC
CAVRDRNNEQFF
>TRBV9|TRBJ2-3|.|TRBD2
TGTGCCAGCAGCGTAGGGGCTAGCGGGGGGGGCACAGATACGCAGTATTTT
CASSVGASGGGTDTQYF
>TRBV9|TRBJ2-7|.|TRBD1
TGTGCCAGCAGCGTAGGGGACAGATCCGAGCAGTACTTC
CASSVGDRSEQYF
>TRBV18|TRBJ2-1|.|TRBD2
TGTGCCAGCTCACCACCCCTAGCGGGGACTAATGAGCAGTTCTTC
CASSPPLAGTNEQFF
>TRBV5-1|TRBJ2-5|.|TRBD2
TGCGCCAGCAGCTCAAGACTAGCGGGGGGGCTAGAGACCCAGTACTTC
CASSSRLAGGLETQYF
>TRBV19|TRBJ1-1|.|.
TGTGCCAGTAGTACAGGGCCGAACACTGAAGCTTTCTTT
CASSTGPNTEAFF
>TRBV2|TRBJ2-1|.|TRBD2
TGTGCCAGCAGCTTTGGCGGGGGGATCGACGAGCAGTTCTTC
CASSFGGGIDEQFF
>TRBV2|TRBJ1-2|.|TRBD1
TGTGCCAGCAGTGAGGAGGGACAGGGGGTAATTGGCTACACCTTC
CASSEEGQGVIGYTF
>TRBV2|TRBJ2-3|.|.
TGTGCCAGCAGTAAAGAGATCAGGAGGGGCCTCACAGATACGCAGTATTTT
CASSKEIRRGLTDTQYF
>TRBV3-1/TRBV3-2|TRBJ1-1|.|.
TGTGCCAGCAGCCAAGCGGACAGTTACACTGAAGCTTTCTTT
CASSQADSYTEAFF
>TRBV28|TRBJ2-7|.|TRBD1
TGTGCCAGCAGTCTAGGGGACAGCTACGAGCAGTACTTC
CASSLGDSYEQYF
>TRBV19|TRBJ2-4|.|TRBD1
TGTGCCAGTCTAAAGACGGGACAGGGTGGCAACATTCAGTACTTC
CASLKTGQGGNIQYF
>TRBV5-1|TRBJ1-2|.|.
TGCGCCAGCAGCTTGGCCTTTCTTGTGGGCTACACCTTC
CASSLAFLVGYTF
>TRBV3-1/TRBV3-2|TRBJ1-5|.|.
TGTGCCAGCAGCCAAGGCCAGGGACTGGCTCAGCCCCAGCATTTT
CASSQGQGLAQPQHF
>TRBV7-8|TRBJ1-3|.|TRBD1
TGTGCCAGCAGCTTACGACAGGGACCTTCTGGAAACACCATATATTTT
CASSLRQGPSGNTIYF
>TRBV10-3|TRBJ2-7|.|.
TGTGCCATCAGTGCCCTCGGGACATTCAACGAGCAGTACTTC
CAISALGTFNEQYF
>TRBV10-3|TRBJ1-3|.|TRBD1
TGTGCCATCAGTGAGTCCGGGACAGGGGGAGGCTCTGGAAACACCATATATTTT
CAISESGTGGGSGNTIYF
>TRBV27|TRBJ1-4|.|TRBD1
TGTGCCAGCAGTAGGGGGCGGACGGCAGAAAAACTGTTTTTT
CASSRGRTAEKLFF
>TRBV12-3/TRBV12-4|TRBJ2-1|.|.
TGTGCCAGCTCGAGAAGGGGAAATGAGCAGTTCTTC
CASSRRGNEQFF
>TRBV6-2/TRBV6-3|TRBJ1-1|.|.
TGTGCCAGCAGTTACGACACCGTATACACTGAAGCTTTCTTT
CASSYDTVYTEAFF
>TRBV18|TRBJ2-7|few|TRBD1
TGTGCCAGCTCACCGGGACAGGGACGGTACGAGCAGTACTTC
CASSPGQGRYEQYF
>TRBV12-5|TRBJ1-1|.|TRBD1
TGTGCTAGTGGTCTACAGGGGGCTAACACTGAAGCTTTCTTT
CASGLQGANTEAFF
>TRBV19|TRBJ1-4|.|.
TGTGCCAGTAGTATGACGGGTAATGAAAAACTGTTTTTT
CASSMTGNEKLFF
>TRBV9|TRBJ2-6|.|TRBD1
TGTGCCAGCAGCGGTCAGGGGGCTTCTCCCTCTGGGGCCAACGTCCTGACTTTC
CASSGQGASPSGANVLTF
>TRBV6-2/TRBV6-3|TRBJ1-2|.|.
TGTGCCAGCAGTTACCTCACAGCTCTCGAATTATATGGCTACACCTTC
CASSYLTALELYGYTF
>TRBV6-5|TRBJ1-4|.|.
TGTGTCAGCAGTTACTCAACGGGATCTAATGAAAAACTGTTTTTT
CVSSYSTGSNEKLFF
>TRBV5-1|TRBJ1-3|.|TRBD1
TGCGCCAGCAGCACAGGGGCCGCTGGAAACACCATATATTTT
CASSTGAAGNTIYF